This T cell receptor (beta chain) was sequenced for a study of glioma-infiltrating T cells (dated by TCRdb to 2016 to 2018). Describing the broader study: Sequencing of TCR alpha- and beta-chain repertoires was performed on glioma tissue, on non-neoplastic brain tissue, and on matched peripheral blood mononuclear cells. Three low-grade glioma patients, seven to nine primary glioblastoma patients, and three non-glioma patients who contributed non-neoplastic brain tissue made up the paired cohort. To measure how far tissue and blood T-cell populations diverged, each tissue-infiltrating repertoire was compared against the peripheral blood repertoire of the same patient.

Findings and caveats that apply to the study as a whole: Small numbers underpinned the group comparisons: under ten glioblastoma patients, three low-grade glioma patients and three non-neoplastic patients. Very few CDR3 sequences were shared between tissue and blood, attributed to high CDR3 diversity and limited sampling. VJ-independent divergence between tissue and blood was found to be below expectation in non-neoplastic patients but above expectation in all gliomas, particularly low-grade gliomas.

TCR alpha and beta CDR3 regions were amplified with the iRepertoire nested amplicon-rescue multiplex PCR (arm-PCR) platform from RNA. The input for one-step reverse transcription and amplification was about 85-400 ng of tissue mRNA or PBMC total RNA. Following bead purification, Illumina adapters were added by a secondary multiplex PCR, and libraries between 200 and 400 bp were gel-purified. Internal 6-nucleotide barcodes were carried by the libraries and were used for demultiplexing. Sequencing of the libraries was done on an Illumina MiSeq using 2x220 or 2x250 nucleotide paired-end reads. Processing in the source paper ran as follows. Paired reads were merged using FLASH 1.2.11 and aligned with BWA-MEM to the GRCh37 human genome, and TRA and TRB reads were then extracted. An IMGT-derived reference of cassette sequences and CDR3 motifs, with pseudogenes included, was used for V and J assignment. Three-frame translation of reads was performed, and productive CDR3s were defined as those with a C...FGXG motif and no stop codons. Unique combinations of V-J cassette pair and CDR3 amino acid sequence were defined as clonotypes. Filtering of reads was based on Hamming distance, with the threshold set by the sequence error rate of each sample in mapped regions. TCRdb reran the public reads through fastp at Q25 and MiXCR, keeping productive beta chains. Rows with one shared CDR3 protein collapse into an entry with the most common genes and DNA. The V and J calls, along with clone size, are taken from TCRdb and not from the paper's own processing. The sample table holds more than 85,000 distinct CDR3 sequences, of which approximately 26% were seen once. Jointly, the top ten make up approximately 35% of the sample.

This clonotype was counted at least ten times. What this receptor recognizes is not known. No clone much larger than this one lies a single base away; base qualities are absent. There are 14 amino acids in the CDR3, from cysteine to phenylalanine inclusive. Solely the CDR3 DNA is kept, with 42 bases framed from the first base. Sequences SQVTM (CDR1) and ANQGSEA (CDR2) are obtained from the germline V gene. V and J lose 7 bases and 5 bases, and a span of 18 bases separates them. The sequencing sample was made of glioma tissue, nonneoplastic brain tissue, or PBMCs (not recorded which). The V gene is TRBV29-1 and the J gene is TRBJ2-1; a tentative D call is TRBD1 (6 bases match). The TCR comes from a human donor with low-grade glioma or glioblastoma, undergoing nonglioma brain surgery, or in good health (not recorded which). The encoded CDR3 is CSARRGTQNNEQFF. The nucleotide sequence reads as follows: TGCAGCGCCCGAAGGGGGACACAGAACAATGAGCAGTTCTTC.